This is a list of T cell receptor beta chains from one sample in a study of shared clonotypes between healthy human individuals. Clones were read by immunoSEQ multiplex PCR, and TCRdb kept only the in-frame ones, dropping some. The sample lists some 1.1 million clones, around three quarters occurring once. Sequencing input: memory CD4+ T cells from PBMCs. These receptor sequences come from a man aged 18 to 35 in good health. Some clones in this sample may be carry-over from other donors' samples. The CDR3 runs from the conserved cysteine through the conserved F or W. The D gene is left open where the match is weak. Expanded clones get a size class; other rows say once, few or many, or leave the size out.

v_call,j_call,d_call,clone_size,cdr3_nt,cdr3_aa
TRBV7-9,TRBJ1-1,NA,NA,TGCGCCAGCAGCCGACAGACGAACACTGAAGCTTTCTTT,CASSRQTNTEAFF
TRBV4-1,TRBJ1-2,NA,NA,TGCGCCAGCAGCCGCCCATTGGCAGGCCCGGTTGGCTACACCTTC,CASSRPLAGPVGYTF
TRBV5-1,TRBJ1-2,NA,NA,TGCGCCAGCAGCGCCGGGACGGAATATGGCTACACCTTC,CASSAGTEYGYTF
TRBV6-5,TRBJ2-3,TRBD2,NA,TGTGCCAGCAGTATGGGGGGGGTTAGGGCAGATACGCAGTATTTT,CASSMGGVRADTQYF
TRBV7-2,TRBJ2-1,NA,NA,TGTGCCAGCAGCCTCTGGCCGGGGGAGCAGTTCTTC,CASSLWPGEQFF
TRBV9,TRBJ2-1,NA,NA,TGTGCCAGCAGCGCCCGAACAGACAGGACCAATGAGCAGTTCTTC,CASSARTDRTNEQFF
TRBV2,TRBJ1-3,NA,NA,TGTGCCAGCGCGCAGCGGGGACAAAGCTCTGGAAACACCATATATTTT,CASAQRGQSSGNTIYF
TRBV14,TRBJ2-5,TRBD2,NA,TGTGCCAGCAGCCAAGATGTTACTAGCGGGAGGTACCAAGAGACCCAGTACTTC,CASSQDVTSGRYQETQYF
TRBV10-3,TRBJ2-3,TRBD2,few,TGTGCCATCGGAAGTCCCGGGACTAGCGGTTCGGATACGCAGTATTTT,CAIGSPGTSGSDTQYF
TRBV5-6,TRBJ2-7,NA,many,TGTGCCAGCAGCGGGCGTCGGGGGTGGGAGCAGTACTTC,CASSGRRGWEQYF
TRBV7-9,TRBJ2-1,TRBD2,NA,TGTGCCAGCAGCCCCACCAGAGCGGGAATAGGGAATGAGCAGTTCTTC,CASSPTRAGIGNEQFF
TRBV5-6,TRBJ2-7,NA,NA,TGTGCCAGCAGCTTAGGGCATCTGCAGTACTTC,CASSLGHLQYF
TRBV2,TRBJ2-7,TRBD2,NA,TGTGCCAGCAACTTAGCGGGATCTCGGTACGAGCAGTACTTC,CASNLAGSRYEQYF
TRBV7-2,TRBJ2-6,NA,NA,TGTGCCAGCAGCTTAGTTGGGGGAGGAGTTTCTGGGGCCAACGTCCTGACTTTC,CASSLVGGGVSGANVLTF
TRBV2,TRBJ1-4,TRBD1,NA,TGTGCCAGCAGTGACCCCAGGGGGGCTAATGAAAAACTGTTTTTT,CASSDPRGANEKLFF
TRBV11-2,TRBJ1-2,NA,NA,TGTGCCAGCAGCTCCCCCGGCGGGGTCTATGGCTACACCTTC,CASSSPGGVYGYTF
TRBV7-3,TRBJ2-3,NA,NA,TGTGCCAGCAGCTCCACCCGGGAGAGCTCTAGCACAGATACGCAGTATTTT,CASSSTRESSSTDTQYF
TRBV20-1,TRBJ1-1,TRBD1,NA,TGCAGTGCTCAACAGGGGGGGGGCTTCTTT,CSAQQGGGFF
TRBV28,TRBJ1-2,NA,NA,TGTGCCAGCAGTCCGCCGGCGACGGCCCGGGGTGGCTACACCTTC,CASSPPATARGGYTF
TRBV7-9,TRBJ2-7,NA,NA,TGTGCCAGCAGCCTTGTCACAGGGTTAGGGTCCTACGAGCAGTACTTC,CASSLVTGLGSYEQYF
TRBV5-1,TRBJ1-1,TRBD1,NA,TGCGCCAGCAGCCTCCCGCAGGGGGGCACTGAAGCTTTCTTT,CASSLPQGGTEAFF
TRBV18,TRBJ1-2,TRBD1,NA,TGTGCCAGCTCTCCCAATTACAGGGGTGACTATGGCTACACCTTC,CASSPNYRGDYGYTF
TRBV28,TRBJ2-3,TRBD1,few,TGTGCCAGCACCTTACAGGGGACAGATACGCAGTATTTT,CASTLQGTDTQYF
TRBV28,TRBJ1-1,NA,few,TGTGCCAGCACCCCGTTCCTAAACCCCCTTGAAGCTTTCTTT,CASTPFLNPLEAFF
TRBV5-1,TRBJ2-2,TRBD2,NA,TGCGCCAGCAGCTGGGGACTAGCGGAGACCGGGGAGCTGTTTTTT,CASSWGLAETGELFF
TRBV5-1,TRBJ1-1,TRBD1,NA,TGCGCCAGCAGCTTGGCCGGACAGGGGAACACTGAAGCTTTCTTT,CASSLAGQGNTEAFF
TRBV7-9,TRBJ2-7,TRBD1,NA,TGTGCCAGCAGCTTACCTAGGGGGCTGGATGGCGAGCAGTACTTC,CASSLPRGLDGEQYF
TRBV5-1,TRBJ1-1,TRBD1,NA,TGCGCCAGCAGCTTGCCCAAGACAGGGAGTTACACTGAAGCTTTCTTT,CASSLPKTGSYTEAFF
TRBV7-9,TRBJ2-1,TRBD2,NA,TGTGCCAGCAGCTTACGGCCGGGACTAGCGGGAGAGAATGAGCAGTTCTTC,CASSLRPGLAGENEQFF
TRBV4-1,TRBJ1-1,NA,NA,TGCGCCAGCAGCGCCACACGCAGGGAGAGAACGAACACTGAAGCTTTCTTT,CASSATRRERTNTEAFF
TRBV10-3,TRBJ1-2,TRBD1,NA,TGTGCCATCAGTGAAGGACAGGGAAACTATGGCTACACCTTC,CAISEGQGNYGYTF
TRBV11-2,TRBJ1-1,NA,NA,TGTGCCAGCAGCTTAGGTCGGGCAGGGAGGCCTGAAGCTTTCTTT,CASSLGRAGRPEAFF
TRBV28,TRBJ2-5,NA,NA,TGTGCCAGCCGGCCGGCGAGGGGGGAGACCCAGTACTTC,CASRPARGETQYF
TRBV29-1,TRBJ2-5,TRBD1,NA,TGCAGCGTTGAAGGCGGGGCAGGGGGCTTGGTCGAGACCCAGTACTTC,CSVEGGAGGLVETQYF
TRBV4-3,TRBJ2-1,TRBD2,NA,TGCGCCAGCAGCCCCCTCCTAGCGGGAGAGAGGAATGAGCAGTTCTTC,CASSPLLAGERNEQFF
TRBV28,TRBJ2-1,TRBD2,NA,TGTGCCAGCAGAAGCTGGGGGGGTAAGCAGTTCTTC,CASRSWGGKQFF
TRBV5-1,TRBJ2-5,NA,NA,TGCGCCAGCAGCGCAAACCAAGAGACCCAGTACTTC,CASSANQETQYF
TRBV7-7,TRBJ2-2,NA,NA,TGTGCCAGCGAAGAGGGGCCGAGCACCGGGGAGCTGTTTTTT,CASEEGPSTGELFF
TRBV21-1,TRBJ1-4,NA,NA,TGTGCCAGCAGCAAGGCGGGACTCGTGGGGGGAGATGAAAAACTGTTTTTT,CASSKAGLVGGDEKLFF
TRBV6-1,TRBJ2-7,NA,NA,TGTGCCAGCAGTCGTGGCGGGAATTACGAGCAGTACTTC,CASSRGGNYEQYF
TRBV6-6,TRBJ2-5,TRBD2,NA,TGTGCCAGCAGTTACTCAGGCGGGAGAGTAGGCGAGACCCAGTACTTC,CASSYSGGRVGETQYF
TRBV6-6,TRBJ2-2,TRBD2,NA,TGTGCCAGCAGTACACAGCGGGGAAACACCGGGGAGCTGTTTTTT,CASSTQRGNTGELFF
TRBV5-1,TRBJ2-7,TRBD2,NA,TGCGCCAGCAGCTTGACCCCGACTAGCGCCTACGAGCAGTACTTC,CASSLTPTSAYEQYF
TRBV30,TRBJ2-2,NA,NA,TGTGCCTGGACAGGGGCGGGAAACACCGGGGAGCTGTTTTTT,CAWTGAGNTGELFF
TRBV9,TRBJ2-1,TRBD2,NA,TGTGCCAGCAGCGTATTACCTAGCGGGAACTCCTACAATGAGCAGTTCTTC,CASSVLPSGNSYNEQFF
TRBV2,TRBJ1-2,NA,NA,TGTGCCAGCAGTGCCCGCTATGGCTACACCTTC,CASSARYGYTF
TRBV7-8,TRBJ2-7,TRBD2,NA,TGTGCCAGCAGCTCTAGGACTAGCGCAACCTACGAGCAGTACTTC,CASSSRTSATYEQYF
TRBV9,TRBJ2-3,TRBD2,NA,TGTGCCAGCAGCGCGCTAGCGGGAGTTGGAGATACGCAGTATTTT,CASSALAGVGDTQYF
TRBV5-1,TRBJ2-2,NA,few,TGCGCCAGCAGCTTTGGCAGTAACACCGGGGAGCTGTTTTTT,CASSFGSNTGELFF
TRBV7-9,TRBJ2-5,TRBD1,NA,TGTGCCAGCAGCCTCCAACAGGGGACCCAAGAGACCCAGTACTTC,CASSLQQGTQETQYF
TRBV10-3,TRBJ2-3,NA,NA,TGTGCCATCAGTGAGGGGTTGAGCGGGAGCACAGATACGCAGTATTTT,CAISEGLSGSTDTQYF
TRBV18,TRBJ2-2,NA,NA,TGTGCCAGCGCCCCGATGGGGAGAGCCACCGGGGAGCTGTTTTTT,CASAPMGRATGELFF
TRBV2,TRBJ1-5,NA,NA,TGTGCCAGCAGTTCCGGGGGCCGAAAAGGGCAGCCCCAGCATTTT,CASSSGGRKGQPQHF
TRBV7-2,TRBJ1-2,NA,once,TGTGCCAGCAGCTTAGTGAGGCAGGGGTTCGGCTACACCTTC,CASSLVRQGFGYTF
TRBV2,TRBJ2-5,NA,NA,TGTGCCAGCAGTGACCGCGGTCAGGGGTTAGAGACCCAGTACTTC,CASSDRGQGLETQYF
TRBV25-1,TRBJ2-3,TRBD2,NA,TGTGCCAGCAGTGAGTGGGCGGGAGGTTCGGCGCAGTATTTT,CASSEWAGGSAQYF
TRBV6-5,TRBJ2-2,NA,NA,TGTGCCAGCAGTTACTCTTCGCGCCAGGGGGAGCTGTTTTTT,CASSYSSRQGELFF
TRBV5-1,TRBJ2-3,TRBD1,NA,TGCGCCAGCAGCTGGGACAGGGTGACAGATACGCAGTATTTT,CASSWDRVTDTQYF